This TCR beta chain was sequenced during a study of OX40 agonist ivuxolimab in advanced cancers. Study overall: Ivuxolimab is a fully human IgG2 antibody that activates OX40 (CD134). Broader study findings: CD4+ and CD8+ blood T cells expanded clonally by week 6 at 0.1 to 3.0 mg/kg. Determination of antigen specificity was not performed for the expanded peripheral T cells.

This clone was observed once. Its antigen is undetermined. Autoimmune disease history or systemic immunosuppression led to patients being barred. This CDR3 contains 13 residues. Germline assignment: CDR1 SGHRS and CDR2 YFSETQ. V gave up 0 bases and J gave up 6 bases, with 9 bases separating them. Libraries were prepared by immunoSEQ multiplex PCR; TCRdb keeps only in-frame clonotypes and omits some of them. The sample carries some 65,000 clones, over 75% recorded once. Sequencing used CD4+ or CD8+ T cells sorted from blood, obtained in a trial of the OX40 agonist ivuxolimab. This TCR derives from an adult with an advanced solid tumor such as melanoma, head and neck, liver or kidney cancer. The chain combines TRBV5-1 with TRBJ1-1; the D gene is possibly TRBD1 (5 bases). This chain's CDR3 is CASSLDTGPEAFF. The CDR3 nucleotides are TGCGCCAGCAGCTTGGATACAGGTCCTGAAGCTTTCTTT.